The rows below give T cell receptor beta chains drawn from one sample of a study of blood T cell repertoires in COVID-19. Here immunoSEQ multiplex PCR was the method, and the copy in TCRdb shows in-frame clones only, minus some. The repertoire holds around 250,000 clones, with about 87% as singletons. The sequenced material came from PBMCs or T cells enriched from blood (not recorded which). These receptors originate from a woman aged 40-49 years who had been exposed to COVID-19. Each CDR3 is given with its conserved first and last residue. D genes are given only for firm matches. The size field is filled for only some rows; it gives once, few, many or a size class.

NA,NA,TRBV3-1/TRBV3-2,TRBJ2-2,CASSLRGYGELFF,TGTGCCAGCAGCCTAAGGGGGTACGGGGAGCTGTTTTTT
NA,NA,TRBV27,TRBJ1-1,CASTQRGVNEAFF,TGTGCCAGCACCCAACGGGGGGTTAATGAAGCTTTCTTT
NA,NA,TRBV4-2,TRBJ1-1,CASSQDAQAVEAFF,TGTGCCAGCAGCCAAGATGCACAGGCGGTTGAAGCTTTCTTT
NA,NA,TRBV4-2,TRBJ2-7,CASSQDLLTSYEQYF,TGTGCCAGCAGCCAAGATCTACTTACCTCCTACGAGCAGTACTTC
NA,NA,TRBV5-4,TRBJ1-1,CASSRGVRSLNTEAFF,TGTGCCAGCAGCCGGGGGGTCCGCTCTCTGAACACTGAAGCTTTCTTT
NA,once,TRBV12-3/TRBV12-4,TRBJ1-4,CASSKGGNEKLFF,TGTGCCAGCAGTAAGGGGGGGAATGAAAAACTGTTTTTT
TRBD2,NA,TRBV4-2,TRBJ2-3,CASSRDGPGGGGSDTQYF,TGTGCCAGCAGCCGAGACGGCCCGGGCGGGGGGGGCTCAGATACGCAGTATTTT
NA,NA,TRBV3-1/TRBV3-2,TRBJ1-1,CASSPSAGGGSVTEAFF,TGTGCCAGCAGCCCCTCAGCAGGCGGGGGGTCGGTAACTGAAGCTTTCTTT
NA,NA,TRBV28,TRBJ1-6,CASSLSPINSPLHF,TGTGCCAGCAGTTTAAGTCCTATTAATTCACCCCTCCACTTT
NA,NA,TRBV11-2,TRBJ1-1,CASSLVGGSTEAFF,TGTGCCAGCAGCTTGGTGGGGGGGAGCACTGAAGCTTTCTTT
NA,NA,TRBV11-3,TRBJ2-2,CASREARNTGELFF,TGTGCCAGCAGGGAGGCCAGGAACACCGGGGAGCTGTTTTTT